The clone carrying this TCR beta chain was counted ten times or more. The data belong to a study of regulatory T cells in long-lasting Graves disease. Study-level information: Recently diagnosed Graves' patients had received antithyroid drugs for under 3 months.

For TCR beta, libraries came from iRepertoire HTBI primers and Arm-PCR of CDR3 regions. Each CDR3 protein is one row after TCRdb ran MiXCR on the multiplex PCR reads. The table records about 370,000 distinct CDR3 sequences, about 16% of them present only once. V was pared by 4 bases and J by 7 bases, with 16 bases between. This CDR3 has 14 amino acids. CDR1 and CDR2 (germline): MNHEY, SVGEGT. As to time point: newly diagnosed GD, antithyroid drugs for less than 3 months. Following extraction of RNA from PBMCs, that RNA was used to make the TCR library. The receptor was derived from a female donor with Graves disease. The source was peripheral blood mononuclear cells (PBMCs), collected at new diagnosis, from a patient treated with antithyroid drugs. This chain joins TRBV6-2 or TRBV6-3 and TRBJ2-5, with a weak D call TRBD2 (5 bases). CDR3 nucleotide sequence: TGTGCCAGCAGTTCCGGGATACCAACATGGACCCAGTACTTC. Protein sequence: CASSSGIPTWTQYF.